This is a list of T cell receptor beta chains from one sample in a study of T cell repertoires in ileal Crohn's disease. Assay: immunoSEQ multiplex PCR; the TCRdb copy retains only in-frame clones and omits some. The sample has more than 15,000 clones, around 70% seen once. Sample: ileal tissue. The receptors were gathered from an adult with Crohn's disease. CDR3s include the opening cysteine and the closing phenylalanine or tryptophan. Each record gives: D gene, clone size, V gene, J gene, CDR3 DNA, CDR3 protein. A D gene is named only where the DNA matches it firmly. The size field is filled for only some rows; it gives once, few, many or a size class.

-	-	TRBV7-2	TRBJ2-3	TGTGCCAGCAGCTTAGCCCAGGGTTGGACAGATACGCAGTATTTT	CASSLAQGWTDTQYF
TRBD1	-	TRBV6-1	TRBJ1-2	TGTGCCAGCAGTGAGTTCAGGGGGCCTGACTATGGCTACACCTTC	CASSEFRGPDYGYTF
-	-	TRBV10-3	TRBJ1-2	TGTGCCATCAGTGAGAAACAGGGTGGCTATGGCTACACCTTC	CAISEKQGGYGYTF
-	-	TRBV6-4	TRBJ1-1	TGTGCCAAATATCCAGCAGGGGCCGCCCCTTATAGCACTGAAGCTTTCTTT	CAKYPAGAAPYSTEAFF
TRBD2	-	TRBV19	TRBJ2-2	TGTGCCAGTAGTTCGAGGGGACTAGCGAGAAACACCGGGGAGCTGTTTTTT	CASSSRGLARNTGELFF
-	-	TRBV6-1	TRBJ2-6	TGTGCCAGCAGGGACAGAAACTCTGGGGCCAACGTCCTGACTTTC	CASRDRNSGANVLTF
-	-	TRBV30	TRBJ2-1	TGTGCCTGGAGGATATCGGACTTTAACAATGAGCAGTTCTTC	CAWRISDFNNEQFF
-	-	TRBV15	TRBJ1-3	TGTGCCACCAGCAGAGGAGGGTCTGGGGACTTCTCTGGAAACACCATATATTTT	CATSRGGSGDFSGNTIYF
-	-	TRBV29-1	TRBJ1-5	TGCAGCGTTGGGGGGCTCGACAATCAGCCCCAGCATTTT	CSVGGLDNQPQHF
TRBD1	-	TRBV2	TRBJ2-7	TGTGCCAGCATGCAGGGGGACTACGAGCAGTACTTC	CASMQGDYEQYF
TRBD2	few	TRBV30	TRBJ2-7	TGTGCCTGGAGTCCGGGGGGGTTTGAGCAGTACTTC	CAWSPGGFEQYF
TRBD1	-	TRBV6-5	TRBJ2-3	TGTGCCAGCAGTTTTACAGGGGGCACAGATACGCAGTATTTT	CASSFTGGTDTQYF
-	-	TRBV29-1	TRBJ1-1	TGCAGCGTAGAACACAGGAGGAACACTGAAGCTTTCTTT	CSVEHRRNTEAFF